Sequencing of this T cell receptor beta chain was carried out in a study of regulatory T cells in long-lasting Graves disease. Study-level background: By definition, persistent Graves' disease involved antithyroid drugs for over 5 years alongside positive TSH receptor antibodies. General observations from the study: Peripheral blood alone, not thyroid tissue, underwent study.

Germline V gene sequence: CDR1 GTSNPN, CDR2 SVGIG (reference sequence). The CDR3 has 12 amino acids. The junction had 6 bases not matched to a gene; V was cut back by 7 bases and J by 4 bases. With iRepertoire HTBI primers and Arm-PCR of CDR3 regions, TCR beta libraries were built. A single record per CDR3 protein comes from TCRdb applying MiXCR to the multiplex PCR reads. Of hundreds of thousands of distinct CDR3 sequences detected, less than 25% appear once; the ten largest clones hold approximately 8%. As to time point: persistent/refractory GD, antithyroid drugs over 5 years with positive TRAb. Extracted RNA from PBMCs served as the source of the TCR library. Concerning this clonotype itself: Its matching antigen is unknown.

V and J are TRBV30 and TRBJ1-2; 7 bases fit TRBD1. The source material was peripheral blood mononuclear cells (PBMCs), sampled when the disease was refractory, from a patient treated with antithyroid drugs. The source of this sequence is a female donor with Graves disease. The CDR3 protein is CASLGQLYGYTF. In DNA, the CDR3 is TGTGCCTCCTTGGGACAGCTCTATGGCTACACCTTC. Combining the CDR3 with reference TRBV30 and TRBJ1-2 gives the whole variable domain SQTIHQWPATLVQPVGSPLSLECTVEGTSNPNLYWYRQAAGRGLQLLFYSVGIGQISSEVPQNLSASRPQDRQFILSSKKLLLSDSGFYLCASLGQLYGYTFGSGTRLTVV.